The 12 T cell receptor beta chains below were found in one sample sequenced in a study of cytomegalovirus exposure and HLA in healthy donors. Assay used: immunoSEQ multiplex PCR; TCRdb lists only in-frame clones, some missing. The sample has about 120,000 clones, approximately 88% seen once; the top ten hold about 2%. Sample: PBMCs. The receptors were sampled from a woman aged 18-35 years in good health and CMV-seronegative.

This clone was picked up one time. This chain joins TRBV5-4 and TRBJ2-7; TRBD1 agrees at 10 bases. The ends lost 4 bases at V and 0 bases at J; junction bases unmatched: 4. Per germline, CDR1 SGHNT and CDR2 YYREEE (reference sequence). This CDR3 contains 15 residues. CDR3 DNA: TGTGCCAGCAGCGTCGACAGGGGGCTCTCCTACGAGCAGTACTTC. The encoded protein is CASSVDRGLSYEQYF.

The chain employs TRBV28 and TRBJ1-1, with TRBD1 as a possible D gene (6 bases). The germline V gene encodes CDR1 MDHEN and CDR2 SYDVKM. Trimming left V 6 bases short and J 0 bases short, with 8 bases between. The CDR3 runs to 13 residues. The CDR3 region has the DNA TGTGCCAGCAGCAGGGACATGAACACTGAAGCTTTCTTT. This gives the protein CASSRDMNTEAFF.

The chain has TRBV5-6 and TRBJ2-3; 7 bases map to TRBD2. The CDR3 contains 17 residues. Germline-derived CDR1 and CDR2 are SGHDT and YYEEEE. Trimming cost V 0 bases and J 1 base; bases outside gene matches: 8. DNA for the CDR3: TGTGCCAGCAGCTTGGGGCTAGCGGAAATCCGCACAGATACGCAGTATTTT. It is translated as CASSLGLAEIRTDTQYF.

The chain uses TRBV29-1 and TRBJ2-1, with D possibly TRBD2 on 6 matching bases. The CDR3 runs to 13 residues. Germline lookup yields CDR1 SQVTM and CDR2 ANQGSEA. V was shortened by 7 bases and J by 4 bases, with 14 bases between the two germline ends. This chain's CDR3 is CSGRPRGYNEQFF. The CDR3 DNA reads TGCAGCGGGCGACCCCGGGGGTACAATGAGCAGTTCTTC.

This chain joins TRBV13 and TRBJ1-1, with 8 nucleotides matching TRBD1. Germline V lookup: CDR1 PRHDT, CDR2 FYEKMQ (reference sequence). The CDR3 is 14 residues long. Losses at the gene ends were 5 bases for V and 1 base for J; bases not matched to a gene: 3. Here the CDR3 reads CASSPGTGNTEAFF. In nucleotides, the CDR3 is TGTGCCAGCAGCCCCGGGACAGGGAACACTGAAGCTTTCTTT. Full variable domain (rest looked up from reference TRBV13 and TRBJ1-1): AAGVIQSPRHLIKEKRETATLKCYPIPRHDTVYWYQQGPGQDPQFLISFYEKMQSDKGSIPDRFSAQQFSDYHSELNMSSLELGDSALYFCASSPGTGNTEAFFGQGTRLTVV.

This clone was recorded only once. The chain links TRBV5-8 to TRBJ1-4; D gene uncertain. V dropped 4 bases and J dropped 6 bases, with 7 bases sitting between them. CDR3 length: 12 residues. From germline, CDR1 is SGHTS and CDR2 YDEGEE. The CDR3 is CASSVRYEKLFF. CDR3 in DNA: TGTGCCAGCAGCGTCCGGTATGAAAAACTGTTTTTT.

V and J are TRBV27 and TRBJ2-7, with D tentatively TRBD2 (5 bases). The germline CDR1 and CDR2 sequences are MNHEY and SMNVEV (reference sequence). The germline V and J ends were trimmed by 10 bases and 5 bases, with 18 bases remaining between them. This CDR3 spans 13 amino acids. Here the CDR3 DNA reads TGTGCCACCCAAATTCCGGGGTCGAACGAGCAGTACTTC. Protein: CATQIPGSNEQYF.

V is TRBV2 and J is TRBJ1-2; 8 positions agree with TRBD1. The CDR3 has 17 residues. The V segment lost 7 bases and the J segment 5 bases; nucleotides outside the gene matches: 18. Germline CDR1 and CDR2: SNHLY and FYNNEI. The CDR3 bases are TGTGCCAGCACCCTCATCCCCTCCCGACAGGGGAGGTATGGCTACACCTTC. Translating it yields CASTLIPSRQGRYGYTF.

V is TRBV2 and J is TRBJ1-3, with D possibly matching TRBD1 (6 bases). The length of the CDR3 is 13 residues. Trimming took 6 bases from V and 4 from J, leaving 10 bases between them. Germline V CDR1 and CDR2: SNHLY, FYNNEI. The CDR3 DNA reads TGTGCCAGCAGGGACAGATCCGGAAACACCATATATTTT. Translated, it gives CASRDRSGNTIYF.

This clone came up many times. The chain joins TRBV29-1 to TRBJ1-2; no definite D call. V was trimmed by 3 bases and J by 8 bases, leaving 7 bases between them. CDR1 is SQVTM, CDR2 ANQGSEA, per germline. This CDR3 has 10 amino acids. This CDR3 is CSVDGVGYTF. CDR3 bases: TGCAGCGTTGACGGGGTCGGCTACACCTTC.

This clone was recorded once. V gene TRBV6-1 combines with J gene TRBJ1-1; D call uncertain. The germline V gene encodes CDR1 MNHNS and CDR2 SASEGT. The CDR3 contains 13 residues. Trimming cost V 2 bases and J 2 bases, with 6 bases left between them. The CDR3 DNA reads TGTGCCAGCAGTGAACAGGTTAACACTGAAGCTTTCTTT. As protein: CASSEQVNTEAFF.

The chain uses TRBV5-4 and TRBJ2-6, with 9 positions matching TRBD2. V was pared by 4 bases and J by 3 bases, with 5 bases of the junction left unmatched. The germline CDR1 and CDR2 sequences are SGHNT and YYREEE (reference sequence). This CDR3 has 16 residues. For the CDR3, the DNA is TGTGCCAGCAGCCAAGATAGCGGGAGTGGGGCCAACGTCCTGACTTTC. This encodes CASSQDSGSGANVLTF.